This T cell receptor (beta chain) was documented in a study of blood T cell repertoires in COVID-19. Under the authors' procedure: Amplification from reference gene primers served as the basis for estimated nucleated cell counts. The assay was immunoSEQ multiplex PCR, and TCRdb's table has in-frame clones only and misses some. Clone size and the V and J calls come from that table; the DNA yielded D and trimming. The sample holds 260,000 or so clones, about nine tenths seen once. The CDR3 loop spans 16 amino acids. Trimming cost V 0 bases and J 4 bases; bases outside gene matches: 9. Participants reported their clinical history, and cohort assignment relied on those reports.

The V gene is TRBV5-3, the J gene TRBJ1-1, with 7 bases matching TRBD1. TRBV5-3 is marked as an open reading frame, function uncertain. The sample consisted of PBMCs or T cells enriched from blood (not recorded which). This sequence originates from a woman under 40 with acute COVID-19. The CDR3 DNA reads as TGTGCCAGAAGCTTGGGGGTGGGACAGTCGGGCACTGAAGCTTTCTTT. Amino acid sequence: CARSLGVGQSGTEAFF.